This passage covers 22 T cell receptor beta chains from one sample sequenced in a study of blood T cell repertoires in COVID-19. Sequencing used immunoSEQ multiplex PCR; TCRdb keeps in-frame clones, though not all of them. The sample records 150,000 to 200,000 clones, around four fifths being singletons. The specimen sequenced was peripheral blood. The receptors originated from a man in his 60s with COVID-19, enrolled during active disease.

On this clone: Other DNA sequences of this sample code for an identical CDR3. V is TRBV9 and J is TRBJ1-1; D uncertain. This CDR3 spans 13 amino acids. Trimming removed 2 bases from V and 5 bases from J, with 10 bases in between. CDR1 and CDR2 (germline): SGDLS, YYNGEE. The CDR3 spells CASSVYPGTEAFF. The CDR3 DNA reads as TGTGCCAGCAGCGTTTACCCAGGAACTGAAGCTTTCTTT. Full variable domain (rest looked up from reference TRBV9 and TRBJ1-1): DSGVTQTPKHLITATGQRVTLRCSPRSGDLSVYWYQQSLDQGLQFLIQYYNGEERAKGNILERFSAQQFPDLHSELNLSSLELGDSALYFCASSVYPGTEAFFGQGTRLTVV.

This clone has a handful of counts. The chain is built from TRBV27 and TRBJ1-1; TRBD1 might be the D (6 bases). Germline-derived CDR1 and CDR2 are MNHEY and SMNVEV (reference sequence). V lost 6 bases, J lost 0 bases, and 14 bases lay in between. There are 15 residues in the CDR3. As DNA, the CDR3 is TGTGCCAGCAGCCTAAGGGGGGGGATGAACACTGAAGCTTTCTTT. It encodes CASSLRGGMNTEAFF.

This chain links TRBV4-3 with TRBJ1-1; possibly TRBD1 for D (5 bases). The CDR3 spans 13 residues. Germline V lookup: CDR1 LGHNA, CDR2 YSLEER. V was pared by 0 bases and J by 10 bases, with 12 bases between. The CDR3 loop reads CASSQDGRGRAFF. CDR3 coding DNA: TGCGCCAGCAGCCAAGACGGGAGGGGAAGAGCTTTCTTT.

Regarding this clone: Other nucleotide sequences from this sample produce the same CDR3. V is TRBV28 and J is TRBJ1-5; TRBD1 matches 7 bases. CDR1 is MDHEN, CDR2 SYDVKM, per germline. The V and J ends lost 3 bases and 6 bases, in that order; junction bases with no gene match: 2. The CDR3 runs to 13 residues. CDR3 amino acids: CASSLTGSQPQHF. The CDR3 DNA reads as TGTGCCAGCAGTTTGACAGGGAGTCAGCCCCAGCATTTT.

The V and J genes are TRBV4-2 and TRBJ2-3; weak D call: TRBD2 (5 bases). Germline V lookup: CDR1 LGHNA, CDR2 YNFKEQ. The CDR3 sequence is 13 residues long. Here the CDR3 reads CATEETGTDTQYF. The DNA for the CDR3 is TGTGCTACGGAGGAAACGGGCACAGATACGCAGTATTTT.

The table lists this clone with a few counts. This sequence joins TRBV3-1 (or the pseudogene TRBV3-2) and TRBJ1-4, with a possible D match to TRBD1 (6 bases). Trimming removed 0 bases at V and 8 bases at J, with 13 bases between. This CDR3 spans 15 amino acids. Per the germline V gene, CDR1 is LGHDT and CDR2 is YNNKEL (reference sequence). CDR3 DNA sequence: TGTGCCAGCAGCCAAGATCCCAGGGGTGGCGAAAAACTGTTTTTT. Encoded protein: CASSQDPRGGEKLFF.

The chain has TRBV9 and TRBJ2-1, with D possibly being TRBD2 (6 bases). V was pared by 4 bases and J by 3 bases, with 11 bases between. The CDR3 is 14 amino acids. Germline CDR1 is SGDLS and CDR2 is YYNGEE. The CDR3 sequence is CASSPGLGYNEQFF. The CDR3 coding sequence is TGTGCCAGCAGCCCGGGACTTGGCTACAATGAGCAGTTCTTC. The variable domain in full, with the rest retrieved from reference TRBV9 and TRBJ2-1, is DSGVTQTPKHLITATGQRVTLRCSPRSGDLSVYWYQQSLDQGLQFLIQYYNGEERAKGNILERFSAQQFPDLHSELNLSSLELGDSALYFCASSPGLGYNEQFFGPGTRLTVL.

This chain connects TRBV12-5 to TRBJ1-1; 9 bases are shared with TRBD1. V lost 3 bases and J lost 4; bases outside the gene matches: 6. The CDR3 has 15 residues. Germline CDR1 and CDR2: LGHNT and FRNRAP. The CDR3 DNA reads TGTGCTAGTGGTTTCACAGGGGGCGGCGGCACTGAAGCTTTCTTT. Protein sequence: CASGFTGGGGTEAFF.

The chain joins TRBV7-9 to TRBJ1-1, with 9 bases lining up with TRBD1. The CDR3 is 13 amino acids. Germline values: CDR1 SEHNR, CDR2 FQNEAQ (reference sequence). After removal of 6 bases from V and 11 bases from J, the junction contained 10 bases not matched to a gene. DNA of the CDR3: TGTGCCAGCAGATCGGACAGGGGAGATCTGGCTTTCTTT. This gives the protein CASRSDRGDLAFF.

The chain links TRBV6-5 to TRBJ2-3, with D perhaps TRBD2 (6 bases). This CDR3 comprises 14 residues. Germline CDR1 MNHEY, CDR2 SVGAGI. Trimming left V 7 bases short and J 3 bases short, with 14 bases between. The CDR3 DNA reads TGTGCCAGCACGATGGGAGGCAGGACAGATACGCAGTATTTT. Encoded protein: CASTMGGRTDTQYF.

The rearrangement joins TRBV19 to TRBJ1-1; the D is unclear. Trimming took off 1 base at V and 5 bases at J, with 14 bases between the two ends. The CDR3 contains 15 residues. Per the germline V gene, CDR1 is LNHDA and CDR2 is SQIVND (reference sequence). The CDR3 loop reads CASSIVKGRATEAFF. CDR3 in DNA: TGTGCCAGTAGTATAGTTAAAGGGCGGGCGACTGAAGCTTTCTTT.

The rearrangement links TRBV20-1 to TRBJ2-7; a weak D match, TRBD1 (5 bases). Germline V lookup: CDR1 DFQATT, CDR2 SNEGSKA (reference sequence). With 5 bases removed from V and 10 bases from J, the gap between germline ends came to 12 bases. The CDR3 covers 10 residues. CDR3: CSALRGYQYF. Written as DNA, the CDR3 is TGCAGTGCTCTAAGGGGATATCAGTACTTC.

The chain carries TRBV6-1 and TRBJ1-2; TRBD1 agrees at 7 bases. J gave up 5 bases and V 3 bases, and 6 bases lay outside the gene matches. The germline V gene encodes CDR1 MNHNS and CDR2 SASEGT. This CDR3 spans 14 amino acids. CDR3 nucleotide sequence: TGTGCCAGCAGTGATCAACAGGGGTTTTATGGCTACACCTTC. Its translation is CASSDQQGFYGYTF.

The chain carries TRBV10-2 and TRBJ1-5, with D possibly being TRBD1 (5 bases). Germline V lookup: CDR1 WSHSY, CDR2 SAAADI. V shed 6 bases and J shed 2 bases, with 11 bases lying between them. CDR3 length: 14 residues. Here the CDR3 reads CASRSQGGNQPQHF. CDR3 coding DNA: TGCGCCAGCAGGTCGCAGGGTGGCAATCAGCCCCAGCATTTT.

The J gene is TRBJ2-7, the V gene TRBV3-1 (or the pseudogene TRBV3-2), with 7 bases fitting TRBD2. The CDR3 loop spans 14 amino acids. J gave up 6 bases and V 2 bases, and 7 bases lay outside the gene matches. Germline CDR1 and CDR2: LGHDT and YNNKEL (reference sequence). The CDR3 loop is CASSQQGLYREQYF. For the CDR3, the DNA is TGTGCCAGCAGCCAACAGGGACTATATCGCGAGCAGTACTTC.

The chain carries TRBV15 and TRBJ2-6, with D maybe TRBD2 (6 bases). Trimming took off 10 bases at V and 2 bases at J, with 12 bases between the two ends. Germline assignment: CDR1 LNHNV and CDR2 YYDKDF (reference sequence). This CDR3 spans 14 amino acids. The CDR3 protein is CAIPGETGANVLTF. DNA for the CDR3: TGTGCCATTCCGGGAGAGACTGGGGCCAACGTCCTGACTTTC.

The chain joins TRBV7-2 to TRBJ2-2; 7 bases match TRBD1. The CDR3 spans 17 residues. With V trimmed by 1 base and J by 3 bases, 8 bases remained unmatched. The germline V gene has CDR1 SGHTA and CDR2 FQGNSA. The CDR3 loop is CASSLGGTGDHTGELFF. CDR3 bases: TGTGCCAGCAGCTTAGGGGGCACAGGGGACCACACCGGGGAGCTGTTTTTT.

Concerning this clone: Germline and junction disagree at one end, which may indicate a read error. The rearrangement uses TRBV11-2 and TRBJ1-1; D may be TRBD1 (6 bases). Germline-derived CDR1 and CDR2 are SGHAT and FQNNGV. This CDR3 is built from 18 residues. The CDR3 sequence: CASRLGGQNAAPNTEAFF. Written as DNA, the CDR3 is TGTGCCAGCAGATTAGGGGGGCAGAACGCCGCGCCGAACACTGAAGCTTTCTTT.

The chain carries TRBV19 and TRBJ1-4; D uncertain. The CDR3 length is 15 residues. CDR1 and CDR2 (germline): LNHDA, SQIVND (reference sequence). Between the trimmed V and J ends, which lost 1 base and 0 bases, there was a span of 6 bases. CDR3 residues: CASSIGSATNEKLFF. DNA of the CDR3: TGTGCCAGTAGTATAGGGTCAGCAACTAATGAAAAACTGTTTTTT.

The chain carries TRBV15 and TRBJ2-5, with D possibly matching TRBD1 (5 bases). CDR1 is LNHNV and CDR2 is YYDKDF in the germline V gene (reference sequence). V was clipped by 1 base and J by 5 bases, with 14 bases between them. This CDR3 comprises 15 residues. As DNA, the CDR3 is TGTGCCACCAGCAGAGGGACAACAGGTTTGGAGACCCAGTACTTC. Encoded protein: CATSRGTTGLETQYF.

CDR3 residues: CASRSPGTYEQFF. The CDR3 DNA reads TGTGCCAGCAGGAGCCCTGGGACTTATGAGCAGTTCTTC. V and J are TRBV3-1 (or the pseudogene TRBV3-2) and TRBJ2-1; a possible D gene is TRBD2 (6 bases). The germline V and J ends were trimmed by 6 bases and 8 bases, with 14 bases remaining between them. Germline V gene data show CDR1 as LGHDT and CDR2 as YNNKEL (reference sequence). CDR3 length equals 13 residues.

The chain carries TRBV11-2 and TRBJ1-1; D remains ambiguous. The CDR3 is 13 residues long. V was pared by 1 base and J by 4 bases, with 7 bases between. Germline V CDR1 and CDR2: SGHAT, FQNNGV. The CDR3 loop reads CASSLVVGTEAFF. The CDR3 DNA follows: TGTGCCAGCAGCTTAGTTGTCGGCACTGAAGCTTTCTTT.